Described below is a single TCR beta chain sequence and its context. Its antigen is unidentified. The sample originates from a study of cytomegalovirus exposure and HLA in healthy donors. Whole-study findings and limits: Most TCR sequences were seen very rarely across donors, but some public TCRs occurred in many. First-cohort TCR clusters were later found to tend to co-occur in the 120 or so validation repertoires.

This CDR3 has 16 amino acids. Clones were read by immunoSEQ multiplex PCR, and TCRdb kept only the in-frame ones, dropping some. The data show fewer than 200,000 clones, with around 81% seen just once and under 3.5% held by the top ten. J is TRBJ2-1 and V is TRBV12-1; TRBD1 is the table's D call, not checked against the DNA. TRBV12-1 is assigned pseudogene status. Sequencing was carried out using PBMCs. This TCR was recovered from a woman under 30 in good health and CMV-seropositive. The CDR3 DNA reads as TGTGCCAGCAGCTCGATGGACAGGGGGCGGACGAATGAGCAGTTCTTC. Translation gives CASSSMDRGRTNEQFF.